The 23 T cell receptor beta chains presented below share a single source sample, sequenced in a study of T cell clones after liver transplantation. What these receptors recognize is not known. Sequenced by immunoSEQ multiplex PCR; TCRdb stores in-frame clones only, minus some. The data hold roughly 640 clones, with roughly 37% observed a single time. Proliferating CFSE-low MLR cells were sequenced to define alloreactive TCRbeta sequences. The sequenced sample was CD8+ T cells from cultured PBMCs. The receptors originated from a human patient who received a liver transplant. The graft donor may have given rise to some T cells.

In this sample, this clone is medium-sized. The gene calls are TRBV7-6 and TRBJ1-1; TRBD1 is a possible D gene (5 bases). The CDR3 consists of 16 residues. CDR1 SGHVS and CDR2 FNYEAQ come from the germline V gene. The ends were cut back, 0 bases at V and 1 base at J, with 12 bases in the middle. Here the CDR3 reads CASSLAFGGRNTEAFF. The CDR3 DNA sequence: TGTGCCAGCAGCTTAGCGTTTGGGGGTCGGAACACTGAAGCTTTCTTT.

By its share, this clone is large. The chain uses TRBV29-1 and TRBJ2-2, with 10 bases that match TRBD1. J lost 6 bases, V lost 6 bases, and 10 bases had no gene match. Germline loops: CDR1 SQVTM, CDR2 ANQGSEA. The CDR3 sequence is 15 residues long. The CDR3, as DNA: TGCAGCGTGCGACCGGGACAGGGGTTGGCCGGGGAGCTGTTTTTT. Its translation: CSVRPGQGLAGELFF.

This chain uses TRBV6-5 with TRBJ1-2; 8 bases are shared with TRBD1. The trim removed 1 base at V and 2 bases at J, leaving 6 bases unmatched. This CDR3 contains 16 residues. CDR1 and CDR2 from the germline V gene are MNHEY and SVGAGI. CDR3 DNA: TGTGCCAGCAGTTACTATGCAGGGGGCGCAAACTATGGCTACACCTTC. Its protein is CASSYYAGGANYGYTF.

This clone was seen only a few times. The chain employs TRBV14 and TRBJ2-3; D uncertain. V shed 0 bases and J shed 10 bases, with 8 bases lying between them. The germline CDR1 and CDR2 sequences are SGHDN and FVKESK. This CDR3 is 12 amino acids long. The CDR3 DNA reads as TGTGCCAGCAGCCAAGATCGACGGGCGCAGTATTTT. Its translation is CASSQDRRAQYF.

This clone appeared a few times. The V gene is TRBV4-1, the J gene TRBJ1-4; D ambiguous. The CDR3 covers 13 residues. V was shortened by 5 bases and J by 8 bases, with 12 bases between the two germline ends. Germline CDR1 and CDR2: MGHRA and YSYEKL. The CDR3 bases are TGCGCCAGCAGCATGATGGTTGGGGAAAAACTGTTTTTT. Translated, it gives CASSMMVGEKLFF.

In its sample, this clone ranks as medium-sized. V usage is TRBV9 and J usage is TRBJ1-2; D unclear. V dropped 3 bases and J dropped 3 bases, with 12 bases sitting between them. The germline V gene has CDR1 SGDLS and CDR2 YYNGEE. This CDR3 spans 14 amino acids. The CDR3 sequence is CASSAPNADYGYTF. The CDR3, as DNA: TGTGCCAGCAGCGCGCCCAACGCCGACTATGGCTACACCTTC.

The rearrangement links TRBV5-5 to TRBJ2-7; 8 bases agree with TRBD2. V lost 3 bases and J lost 6; bases outside the gene matches: 2. The CDR3 sequence is 12 residues long. The V gene's germline CDR1 is SGHKS and CDR2 YYEKEE (reference sequence). For the CDR3, the DNA is TGTGCCAGCAGCTCGACTAGCGTCGAGCAGTACTTC. Protein product: CASSSTSVEQYF.

This clone came up once. This chain links TRBV6-1 with TRBJ2-7; 12 positions match TRBD1. CDR1 is MNHNS and CDR2 is SASEGT in the germline V gene. Losses at the gene ends were 5 bases for V and 6 bases for J; bases not matched to a gene: 5. The CDR3 consists of 14 residues. In DNA, the CDR3 is TGTGCCAGCAGTTTTGGGACAGGGGGCATCGAGCAGTACTTC. Encoded protein: CASSFGTGGIEQYF.

The chain links TRBV27 to TRBJ2-3, with 7 bases lining up with TRBD1. Unmatched junction bases numbered 21, after V lost 4 bases and J lost 5 bases. Germline CDR1 and CDR2: MNHEY and SMNVEV (reference sequence). The CDR3 is made up of 19 amino acids. The CDR3 loop reads CASSSWLVRQGPVKDTQYF. The CDR3 DNA reads TGTGCCAGCAGTTCCTGGTTGGTCCGACAGGGTCCGGTGAAAGATACGCAGTATTTT.

This clone is labeled medium-sized. The rearrangement joins TRBV5-4 to TRBJ2-6, with 10 bases identical to TRBD1. Germline V gene data show CDR1 as SGHNT and CDR2 as YYREEE (reference sequence). Germline trimming cut 4 bases from V and 4 bases from J; bases unmatched to any gene: 14. This CDR3 is built from 19 residues. Here the CDR3 reads CASSRDRGEIAPGANVLTF. The CDR3 region has the DNA TGTGCCAGCAGCAGGGACAGGGGCGAAATAGCACCCGGGGCCAACGTCCTGACTTTC.

This chain connects TRBV7-2 to TRBJ2-1; D gene unclear. CDR3 size: 15 residues. V lost 2 bases to trimming and J lost 1 base, with 9 bases between them. Germline CDR1 is SGHTA and CDR2 is FQGNSA. CDR3 in amino acids: CASSLTIASYNEQFF. The CDR3 coding sequence is TGTGCCAGCAGCTTAACGATCGCGTCCTACAATGAGCAGTTCTTC.

This clone is termed large. V gene TRBV5-1 combines with J gene TRBJ2-7, with 7 bases fitting TRBD2. V gave up 2 bases and J gave up 0 bases; unmatched junction bases: 8. Germline V lookup: CDR1 SGHRS, CDR2 YFSETQ. This CDR3 contains 16 residues. The CDR3, as DNA: TGCGCCAGCAGCTTATACTCTAGCGGAAGCTCCTACGAGCAGTACTTC. Translating gives CASSLYSSGSSYEQYF.

The rearrangement uses TRBV4-2 and TRBJ1-1; 7 positions agree with TRBD1. Per the germline V gene, CDR1 is LGHNA and CDR2 is YNFKEQ. J lost 7 bases, V lost 5 bases, and 13 bases had no gene match. The CDR3 is made up of 15 amino acids. The CDR3 sequence: CASSLARTGGGEAFF. CDR3 bases: TGTGCCAGCAGCTTAGCAAGGACAGGAGGGGGTGAAGCTTTCTTT.

This rearrangement joins TRBV14 to TRBJ2-5; 9 bases align to TRBD2. Matching the DNA end better, TRBJ2-7 makes the J call doubtful. Germline CDR1 SGHDN, CDR2 FVKESK. The CDR3 has 15 amino acids. The CDR3 loop reads CASSRTGTSSYEQYF. CDR3 nucleotides: TGTGCCAGCAGCCGAACCGGGACTAGCAGCTACGAGCAGTACTTC.

This clone was seen a few times. The chain links TRBV11-3 to TRBJ1-2; D remains unclear. This CDR3 comprises 13 residues. V was shortened by 1 base and J by 2 bases, with 5 bases between the two germline ends. Per the germline V gene, CDR1 is SGHNT and CDR2 is YENEEA. The chain's CDR3 is CASSLGPNYGYTF. CDR3 coding DNA: TGTGCCAGCAGCTTAGGGCCGAACTATGGCTACACCTTC.

The chain uses TRBV4-2 and TRBJ2-5, with D possibly being TRBD2 (5 bases). Germline CDR1 and CDR2: LGHNA and YNFKEQ. V lost 3 bases and J lost 5, with 16 bases in between. This CDR3 is 15 amino acids long. The CDR3 reads CASSHPGSGGETQYF. DNA for the CDR3: TGTGCCAGCAGCCATCCAGGTTCAGGCGGGGAGACCCAGTACTTC.

The chain carries TRBV29-1 and TRBJ2-3, with D tentatively TRBD1 (6 bases). CDR3 length: 14 residues. Germline V gene sequence: CDR1 SQVTM, CDR2 ANQGSEA. With 6 bases removed from V and 1 base from J, the gap between germline ends came to 14 bases. The CDR3 is CSVRGPLRTDTQYF. For the CDR3, the DNA is TGCAGCGTCAGGGGTCCTCTTCGCACAGATACGCAGTATTTT.

Remarks on this clone: A junction end diverges from the germline sequence, so it may reflect a read error. The genes are TRBV5-4 and TRBJ2-7; 10 nucleotides agree with TRBD2. This CDR3 is built from 14 residues. The V gene's germline CDR1 is SGHNT and CDR2 YYREEE (reference sequence). CDR3: CASSQLAGEYEQYF. The DNA of the CDR3 is TGCGCCAGCAGCCAGCTAGCGGGAGAATACGAGCAGTACTTC.

This clone is categorized as large. The junction differs from germline at one of its ends, possibly a read error. The chain has TRBV15 and TRBJ2-1; the D gene is possibly TRBD1 (6 bases). The CDR3 spans 13 residues. Germline V lookup: CDR1 LNHNV, CDR2 YYDKDF (reference sequence). The CDR3 protein is CATSGDRYNEQFF. Written as DNA, the CDR3 is TGTGCCACCAGCGGAGACAGGTACAATGAGCAGTTCTTC.

This clone was detected only a few times. The V and J genes are TRBV15 and TRBJ2-7; D is uncertain. The V gene's germline CDR1 is LNHNV and CDR2 YYDKDF (reference sequence). CDR3 length: 13 residues. Trimming stripped 3 bases from V and 7 bases from J, with 13 bases between. The CDR3 loop reads CATSRFGGEEQYF. The CDR3 region has the DNA TGTGCCACCAGCAGGTTCGGTGGGGAAGAGCAGTACTTC. Filled out from reference TRBV15 and TRBJ2-7, the complete variable domain reads DAMVIQNPRYQVTQFGKPVTLSCSQTLNHNVMYWYQQKSSQAPKLLFHYYDKDFNNEADTPDNFQSRRPNTSFCFLDIRSPGLGDTAMYLCATSRFGGEEQYFGPGTRLTVT.

This clone was seen more than once but under ten times. The V call is TRBV12-5, the J call TRBJ2-7, with 11 bases matching TRBD1. CDR1 is LGHNT and CDR2 is FRNRAP in the germline V gene. The CDR3 spans 16 residues. J was trimmed by 2 bases and V by 2 bases; bases with no gene match: 5. CDR3 sequence: CASGLPGTGGPYEQYF. DNA for the CDR3: TGTGCTAGTGGTTTGCCGGGGACAGGGGGACCCTACGAGCAGTACTTC.

This clone rates as large. The chain recombines TRBV11-2 with TRBJ2-7, with D perhaps matching TRBD1 (6 bases). V was trimmed by 5 bases and J by 4 bases, leaving 12 bases between them. The germline V gene encodes CDR1 SGHAT and CDR2 FQNNGV. CDR3 size: 13 residues. The CDR3 DNA sequence: TGTGCCAGCAGCCTGGGGGCAGTTTACGAGCAGTACTTC. The encoded protein is CASSLGAVYEQYF.

There are a few counts of this clone. The rearrangement links TRBV7-3 to TRBJ2-7, with D possibly TRBD2 on 6 matching bases. This CDR3 region has 14 residues. The germline CDR1 and CDR2 sequences are SGHTA and FQGTGA. The ends were cut back, 4 bases at V and 3 bases at J, with 13 bases in the middle. CDR3 DNA sequence: TGTGCCAGCAGCTCGGCGGGGAGCCTCTACGAGCAGTACTTC. Translation: CASSSAGSLYEQYF.